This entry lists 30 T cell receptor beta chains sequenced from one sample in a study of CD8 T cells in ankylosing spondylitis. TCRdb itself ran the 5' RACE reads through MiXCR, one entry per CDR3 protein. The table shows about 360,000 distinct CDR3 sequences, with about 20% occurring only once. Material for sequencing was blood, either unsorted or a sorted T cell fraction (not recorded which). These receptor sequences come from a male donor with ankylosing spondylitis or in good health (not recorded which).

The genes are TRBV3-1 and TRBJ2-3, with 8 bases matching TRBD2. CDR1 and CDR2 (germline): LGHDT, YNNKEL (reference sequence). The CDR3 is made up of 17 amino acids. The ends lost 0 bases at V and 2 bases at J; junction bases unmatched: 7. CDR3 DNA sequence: TGTGCCAGCAGCCAAGATTTCCAGCGGGGGTTCACAGATACGCAGTATTTT. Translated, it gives CASSQDFQRGFTDTQYF.

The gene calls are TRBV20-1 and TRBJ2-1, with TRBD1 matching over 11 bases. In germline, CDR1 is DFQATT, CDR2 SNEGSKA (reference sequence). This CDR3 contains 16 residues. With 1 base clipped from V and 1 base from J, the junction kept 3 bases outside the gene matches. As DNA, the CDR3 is TGCAGTGCTAGAGGGGACAGGGGGGGGTCCTACAATGAGCAGTTCTTC. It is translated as CSARGDRGGSYNEQFF.

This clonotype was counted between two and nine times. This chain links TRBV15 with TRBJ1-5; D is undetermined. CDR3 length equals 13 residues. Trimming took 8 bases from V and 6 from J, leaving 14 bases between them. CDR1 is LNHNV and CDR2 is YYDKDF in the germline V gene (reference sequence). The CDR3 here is CATASTSVQPQHF. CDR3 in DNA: TGTGCCACCGCGTCTACATCGGTTCAGCCCCAGCATTTT.

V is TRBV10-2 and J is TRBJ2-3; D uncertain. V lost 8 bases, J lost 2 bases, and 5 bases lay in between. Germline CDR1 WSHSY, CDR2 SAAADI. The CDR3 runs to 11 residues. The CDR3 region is CASLLTDTQYF. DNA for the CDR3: TGCGCCAGCCTCCTCACAGATACGCAGTATTTT.

Written as DNA, the CDR3 is TGTGCCAGCAGCTTCCCGGAGGAGGTGGGGCAGTACTTC. Protein product: CASSFPEEVGQYF. V is TRBV7-9 and J is TRBJ2-7; maybe TRBD2 (5 bases). There are 13 residues in the CDR3. Germline assignment: CDR1 SEHNR and CDR2 FQNEAQ (reference sequence). The V end was cut by 3 bases, the J end by 9 bases, with 15 bases between. Looking up the rest from reference TRBV7-9 and TRBJ2-7 gives the full variable domain: DTGVSQNPRHKITKRGQNVTFRCDPISEHNRLYWYRQTLGQGPEFLTYFQNEAQLEKSRLLSDRFSAERPKGSFSTLEIQRTEQGDSAMYLCASSFPEEVGQYFGPGTRLTVT.

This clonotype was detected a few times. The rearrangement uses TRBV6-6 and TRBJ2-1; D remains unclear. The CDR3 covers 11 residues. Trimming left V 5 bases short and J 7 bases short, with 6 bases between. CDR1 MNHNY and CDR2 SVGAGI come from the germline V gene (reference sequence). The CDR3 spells CASSQQNEQFF. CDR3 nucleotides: TGTGCCAGCAGTCAACAGAATGAGCAGTTCTTC.

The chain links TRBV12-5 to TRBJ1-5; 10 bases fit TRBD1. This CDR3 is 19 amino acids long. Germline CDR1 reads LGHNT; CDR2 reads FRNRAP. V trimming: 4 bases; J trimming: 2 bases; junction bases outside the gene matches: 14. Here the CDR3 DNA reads TGTGCTAGTGGTTCAGTGATGGGGGACAGGGGTCTGGGCAATCAGCCCCAGCATTTT. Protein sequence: CASGSVMGDRGLGNQPQHF.

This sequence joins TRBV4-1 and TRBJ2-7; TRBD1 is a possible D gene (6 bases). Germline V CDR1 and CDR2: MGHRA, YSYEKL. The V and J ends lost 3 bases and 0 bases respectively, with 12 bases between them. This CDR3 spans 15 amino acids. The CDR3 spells CASSHDRSSSYEQYF. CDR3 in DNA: TGCGCCAGCAGCCACGACAGGTCGTCCTCCTACGAGCAGTACTTC.

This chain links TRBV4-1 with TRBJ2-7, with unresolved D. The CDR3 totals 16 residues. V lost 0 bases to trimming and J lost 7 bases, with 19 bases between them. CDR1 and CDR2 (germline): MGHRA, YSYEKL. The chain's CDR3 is CASSQDRAEVAREQYF. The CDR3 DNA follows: TGCGCCAGCAGCCAAGATAGGGCCGAGGTTGCTCGGGAGCAGTACTTC.

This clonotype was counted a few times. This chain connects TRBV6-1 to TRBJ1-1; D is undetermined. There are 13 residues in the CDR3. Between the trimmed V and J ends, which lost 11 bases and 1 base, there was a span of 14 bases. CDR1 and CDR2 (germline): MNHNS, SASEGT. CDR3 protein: CAAKVKGNTEAFF. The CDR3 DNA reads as TGTGCCGCAAAGGTGAAGGGGAACACTGAAGCTTTCTTT.

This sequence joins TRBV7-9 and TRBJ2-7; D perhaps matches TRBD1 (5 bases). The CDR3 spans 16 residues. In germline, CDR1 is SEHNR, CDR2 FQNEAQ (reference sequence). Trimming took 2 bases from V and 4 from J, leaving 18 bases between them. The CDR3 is CASSLSIGAVAYEQYF. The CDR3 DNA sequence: TGTGCCAGCAGCTTAAGTATAGGGGCAGTCGCGTACGAGCAGTACTTC.

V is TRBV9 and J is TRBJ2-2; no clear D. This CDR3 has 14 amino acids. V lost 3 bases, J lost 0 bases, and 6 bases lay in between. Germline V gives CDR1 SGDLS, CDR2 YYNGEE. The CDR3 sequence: CASSAPTNTGELFF. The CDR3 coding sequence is TGTGCCAGCAGCGCCCCCACGAACACCGGGGAGCTGTTTTTT.

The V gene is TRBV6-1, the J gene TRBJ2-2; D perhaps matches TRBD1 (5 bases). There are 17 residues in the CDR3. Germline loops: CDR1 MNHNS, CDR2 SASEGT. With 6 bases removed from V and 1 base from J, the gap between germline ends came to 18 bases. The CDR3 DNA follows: TGTGCCAGCAGCCCTACGACAGTAGCTTTGAACACCGGGGAGCTGTTTTTT. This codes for CASSPTTVALNTGELFF.

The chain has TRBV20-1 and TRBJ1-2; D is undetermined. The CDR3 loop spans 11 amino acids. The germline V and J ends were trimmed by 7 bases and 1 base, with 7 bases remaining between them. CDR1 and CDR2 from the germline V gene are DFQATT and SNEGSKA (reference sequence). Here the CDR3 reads CSGLINYGYTF. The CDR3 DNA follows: TGCAGTGGCCTCATTAACTATGGCTACACCTTC.

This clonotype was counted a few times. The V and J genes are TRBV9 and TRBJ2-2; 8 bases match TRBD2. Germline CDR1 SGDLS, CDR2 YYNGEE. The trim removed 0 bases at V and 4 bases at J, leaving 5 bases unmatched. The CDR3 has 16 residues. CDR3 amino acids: CASSVGSSGLTGELFF. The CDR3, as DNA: TGTGCCAGCAGCGTAGGTTCTAGCGGGCTCACCGGGGAGCTGTTTTTT.

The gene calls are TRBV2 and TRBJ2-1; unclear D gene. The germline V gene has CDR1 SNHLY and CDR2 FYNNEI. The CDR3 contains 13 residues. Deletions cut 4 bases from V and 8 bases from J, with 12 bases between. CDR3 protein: CASSGSQVDEQFF. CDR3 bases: TGTGCCAGCAGTGGAAGTCAGGTCGATGAGCAGTTCTTC. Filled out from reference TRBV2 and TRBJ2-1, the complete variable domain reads EPEVTQTPSHQVTQMGQEVILRCVPISNHLYFYWYRQILGQKVEFLVSFYNNEISEKSEIFDDQFSVERPDGSNFTLKIRSTKLEDSAMYFCASSGSQVDEQFFGPGTRLTVL.

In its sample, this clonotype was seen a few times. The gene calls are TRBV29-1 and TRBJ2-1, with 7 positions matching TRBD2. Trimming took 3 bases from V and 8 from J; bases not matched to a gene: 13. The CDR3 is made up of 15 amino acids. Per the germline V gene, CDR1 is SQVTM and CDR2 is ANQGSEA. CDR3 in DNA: TGCAGCGTTGAGTGGGCGACTAGCCAGGTCGATGAGCAGTTCTTC. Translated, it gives CSVEWATSQVDEQFF.

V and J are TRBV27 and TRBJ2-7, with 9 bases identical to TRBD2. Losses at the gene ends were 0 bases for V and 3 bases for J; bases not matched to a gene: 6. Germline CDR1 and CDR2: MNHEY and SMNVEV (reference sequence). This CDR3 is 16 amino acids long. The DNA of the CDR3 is TGTGCCAGCAGTTTATCGGGAGCGGGGGGTGGCTACGAGCAGTACTTC. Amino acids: CASSLSGAGGGYEQYF.

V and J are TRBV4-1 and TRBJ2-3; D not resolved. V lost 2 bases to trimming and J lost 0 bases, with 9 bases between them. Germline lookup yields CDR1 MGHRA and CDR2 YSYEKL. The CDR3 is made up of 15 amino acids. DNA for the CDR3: TGCGCCAGCAGCCAATACGATAGGAGCACAGATACGCAGTATTTT. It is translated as CASSQYDRSTDTQYF.

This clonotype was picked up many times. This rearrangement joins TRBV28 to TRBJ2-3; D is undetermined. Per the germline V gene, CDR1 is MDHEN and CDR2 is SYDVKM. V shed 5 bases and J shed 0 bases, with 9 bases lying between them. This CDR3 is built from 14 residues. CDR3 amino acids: CASSLGSSTDTQYF. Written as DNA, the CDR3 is TGTGCCAGCAGTCTGGGATCTAGCACAGATACGCAGTATTTT.

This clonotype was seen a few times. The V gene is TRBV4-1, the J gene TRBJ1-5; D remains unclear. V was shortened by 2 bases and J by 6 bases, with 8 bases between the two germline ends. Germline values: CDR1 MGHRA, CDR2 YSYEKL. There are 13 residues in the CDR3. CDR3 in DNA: TGCGCCAGCAGCCAAAGGGTCGGTCAGCCCCAGCATTTT. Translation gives CASSQRVGQPQHF.

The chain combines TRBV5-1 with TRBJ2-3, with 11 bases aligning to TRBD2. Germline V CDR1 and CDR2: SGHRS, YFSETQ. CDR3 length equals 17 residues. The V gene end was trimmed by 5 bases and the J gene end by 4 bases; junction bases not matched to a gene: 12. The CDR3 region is CASRPGASGGWPDTQYF. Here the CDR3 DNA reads TGCGCCAGCAGGCCCGGAGCTAGCGGGGGGTGGCCAGATACGCAGTATTTT.

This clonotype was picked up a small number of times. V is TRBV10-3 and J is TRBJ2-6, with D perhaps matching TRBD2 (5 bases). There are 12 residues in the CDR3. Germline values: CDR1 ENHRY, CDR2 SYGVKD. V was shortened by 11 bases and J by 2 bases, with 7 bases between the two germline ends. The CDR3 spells CALGAGANVLTF. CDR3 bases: TGTGCCCTCGGGGCTGGGGCCAACGTCCTGACTTTC.

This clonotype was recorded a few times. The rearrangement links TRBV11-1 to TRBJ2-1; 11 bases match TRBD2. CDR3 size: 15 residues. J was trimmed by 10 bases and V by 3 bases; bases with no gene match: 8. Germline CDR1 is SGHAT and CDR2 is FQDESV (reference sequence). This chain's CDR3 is CASSFSLAGGSEQFF. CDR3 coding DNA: TGTGCCAGCAGCTTTAGCCTAGCGGGGGGCAGCGAGCAGTTCTTC.

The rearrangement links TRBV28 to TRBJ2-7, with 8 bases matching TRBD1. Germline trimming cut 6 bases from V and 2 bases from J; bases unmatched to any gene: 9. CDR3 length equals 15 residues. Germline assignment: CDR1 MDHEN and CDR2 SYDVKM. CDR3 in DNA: TGTGCCAGCAGCTGGCAGGGGGCCTCACCCTACGAGCAGTACTTC. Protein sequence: CASSWQGASPYEQYF.

The CDR3 reads CASSSSDPALGKNIQYF. Written as DNA, the CDR3 is TGTGCCAGCAGTAGCTCGGACCCAGCCTTGGGCAAAAACATTCAGTACTTC. The chain has TRBV6-5 and TRBJ2-4, with D unresolved. Trimming pared 5 bases from V and 3 bases from J, leaving 20 bases between. This CDR3 comprises 17 residues. Per germline, CDR1 MNHEY and CDR2 SVGAGI.

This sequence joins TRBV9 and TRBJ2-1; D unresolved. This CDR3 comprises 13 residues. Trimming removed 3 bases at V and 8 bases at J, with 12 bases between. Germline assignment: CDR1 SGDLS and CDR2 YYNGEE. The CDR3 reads CASSAKARDEQFF. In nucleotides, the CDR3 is TGTGCCAGCAGCGCGAAGGCTCGCGATGAGCAGTTCTTC.

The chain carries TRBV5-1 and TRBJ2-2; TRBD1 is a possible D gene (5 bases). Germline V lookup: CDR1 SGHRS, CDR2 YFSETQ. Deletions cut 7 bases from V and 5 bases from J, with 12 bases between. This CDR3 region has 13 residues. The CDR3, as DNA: TGCGCCAGCGGGGCCCCAGGGACCGGGGAGCTGTTTTTT. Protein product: CASGAPGTGELFF.

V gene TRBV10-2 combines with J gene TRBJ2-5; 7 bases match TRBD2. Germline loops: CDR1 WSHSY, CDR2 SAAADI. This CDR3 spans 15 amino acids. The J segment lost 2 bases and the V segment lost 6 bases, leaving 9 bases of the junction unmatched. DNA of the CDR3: TGCGCCAGCAGGAAACTAGCGCGGCCACAAGAGACCCAGTACTTC. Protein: CASRKLARPQETQYF.

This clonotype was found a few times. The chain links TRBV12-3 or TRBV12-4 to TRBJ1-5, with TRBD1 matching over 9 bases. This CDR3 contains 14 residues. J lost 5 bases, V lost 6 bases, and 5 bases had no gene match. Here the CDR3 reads CASSLGQGHQPQHF. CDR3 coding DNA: TGTGCCAGCAGCCTCGGACAGGGGCATCAGCCCCAGCATTTT.